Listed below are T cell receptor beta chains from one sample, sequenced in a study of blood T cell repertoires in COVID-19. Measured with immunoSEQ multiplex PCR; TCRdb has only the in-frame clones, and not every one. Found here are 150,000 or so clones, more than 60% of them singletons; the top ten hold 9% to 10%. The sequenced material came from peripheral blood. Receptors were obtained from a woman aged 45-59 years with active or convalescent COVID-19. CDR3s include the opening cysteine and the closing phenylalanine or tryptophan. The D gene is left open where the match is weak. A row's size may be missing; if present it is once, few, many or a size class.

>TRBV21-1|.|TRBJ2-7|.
TGTGCCAGCAATCCGCACGGGATGGCAGTTACCTACGAGCAGTACTTC
CASNPHGMAVTYEQYF
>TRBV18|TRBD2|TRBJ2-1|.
TGTGCCAGCTCACGGACTAGCGGGAGAGACAATGAGCAGTTCTTC
CASSRTSGRDNEQFF
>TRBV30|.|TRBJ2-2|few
TGTGCCTGGAGACCTGACTTACATGGCACCGGGGAGCTGTTTTTT
CAWRPDLHGTGELFF
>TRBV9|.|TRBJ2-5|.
TGTGCCAGCTCCCGCACCGGGACTGAAGAGACCCAGTACTTC
CASSRTGTEETQYF
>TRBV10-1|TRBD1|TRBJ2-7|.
TGCGCCAGCAAATCGACAGGGGGCACGTACGAGCAGTACTTC
CASKSTGGTYEQYF
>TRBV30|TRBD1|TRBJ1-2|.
TGTGCCTGGAGTAACCCGTTGACAGGGGTAGGCTACACCTTC
CAWSNPLTGVGYTF
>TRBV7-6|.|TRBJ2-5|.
TGTGCCAGCAGCTCGGACAGACGCGAGACCCAGTACTTC
CASSSDRRETQYF
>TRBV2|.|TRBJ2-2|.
TGTGCCAGCAGCCGGGGGGCAGGGGGCTTCCCCGGGGAGCTGTTTTTT
CASSRGAGGFPGELFF
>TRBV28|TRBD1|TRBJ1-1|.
TGTGCCAGCAGGATACAGGGGGCTCTGAACACTGAAGCTTTCTTT
CASRIQGALNTEAFF
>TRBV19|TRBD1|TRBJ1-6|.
TGTGCCAGTAGGGGACAGGGCGGTTCACCCCTCCACTTT
CASRGQGGSPLHF
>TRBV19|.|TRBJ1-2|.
TGTGCCAGTAGTGCGAAGTATGGCTACACCTTC
CASSAKYGYTF
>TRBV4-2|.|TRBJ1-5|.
TGTGCCAGCAGCCAAGATCCACGAACGGGACCCCAGCATTTT
CASSQDPRTGPQHF
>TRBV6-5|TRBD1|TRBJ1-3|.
TGTGCCAGCAGCTCGGACAGGAACTCTGGAAACACCATATATTTT
CASSSDRNSGNTIYF
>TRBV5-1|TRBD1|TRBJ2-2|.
TGCGCCAGCAGCTTGTTAGGGTCTTGGACAGGGGGCACCGGGGAGCTGTTTTTT
CASSLLGSWTGGTGELFF
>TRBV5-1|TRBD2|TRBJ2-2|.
TGCGCCAGCAGCTTGGGACTAGCGGGGGGTCGCACCGGGGAGCTGTTTTTT
CASSLGLAGGRTGELFF
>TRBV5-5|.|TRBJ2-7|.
TGTGCCAGCAGCTTTTTCAGGCAGAGCTCCTACGAGCAGTACTTC
CASSFFRQSSYEQYF
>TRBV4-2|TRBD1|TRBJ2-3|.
TGTGCCAGCAGCCAAGATTGGACAGGGGAAGATACGCAGTATTTT
CASSQDWTGEDTQYF
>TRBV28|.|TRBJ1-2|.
TGTGCCAGCAGTATCGGACAGTTCAACTATGGCTACACCTTC
CASSIGQFNYGYTF
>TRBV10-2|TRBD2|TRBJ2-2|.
TGCGCCAGCACCGATCGCCTGACTAGCGTAGGCGGGGAGCTGTTTTTT
CASTDRLTSVGGELFF
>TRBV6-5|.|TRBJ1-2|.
TGTGCCAGCAGTTACAGGGAGTTCGGCTATGGCTACACCTTC
CASSYREFGYGYTF
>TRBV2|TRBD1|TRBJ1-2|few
TGTGCCAGCAGTAGGGACAGGGGGCCTAACTATGGCTACACCTTC
CASSRDRGPNYGYTF
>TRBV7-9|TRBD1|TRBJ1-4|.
TGTGCCAGCAGCTTAGCGGGGGGACAGGGGAACGAAAAACTGTTTTTT
CASSLAGGQGNEKLFF
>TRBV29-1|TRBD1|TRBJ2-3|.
TGCAGCTCATCGACAGGGATCACAGATACGCAGTATTTT
CSSSTGITDTQYF
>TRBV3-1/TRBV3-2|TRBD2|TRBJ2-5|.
TGTGCCAGCAGCCCGCGGACTAGCGGGGTATGGGAGACCCAGTACTTC
CASSPRTSGVWETQYF
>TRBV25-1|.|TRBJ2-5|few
TGTGCCAGCAGTGAGCAGGGGACGTACCAAGAGACCCAGTACTTC
CASSEQGTYQETQYF
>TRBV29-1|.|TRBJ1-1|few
TGCAGCGAAGGAGGGTGGAGCACTGAAGCTTTCTTT
CSEGGWSTEAFF
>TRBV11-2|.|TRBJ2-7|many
TGTGCCAGCAGCTTAGGTAGTTTCCCCTACGAGCAGTACTTC
CASSLGSFPYEQYF
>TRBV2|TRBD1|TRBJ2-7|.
TGTGCCAGCAGCCCGGGACAGGGGGCTCACGAGCAGTACTTC
CASSPGQGAHEQYF